There are many counts of the clone carrying this T cell receptor (beta chain). Its antigen remains unidentified. This record comes from a study of molecular identifiers for immune sequencing clone quantification. Whole-study context: RNA from approximately 20,000 or 98,000 naive CD8 cells was split five ways in replicates, with four sequenced. The study's findings and limits: Clones that had above 20 RNA copies took up over 99% of effector molecules but under 1% in naive cells. Molecules of identical TCR sharing a barcode could underestimate highly expanded clone sizes.

Using a CD8+CD4-CCR7+CD45RA+ phenotype, naive CD8 T cells were sorted. MiXCR, applied by TCRdb to the PCR reads, yields one record per CDR3 protein. The data hold about half a million distinct CDR3 sequences, with roughly 25% observed a single time. Sequencing used naive CD8+ T cells from blood, with Jurkat cell RNA spiked in. Described subset: FACS-sorted CD8+CD4-CCR7+CD45RA+ naive T cells. The TCR sequence derives from a human donor in good health. Some libraries in this study had Jurkat cell RNA spiked in.

The CDR3 protein is CSARDTGLPYEQYF. The CDR3 nucleotides read TGCAGTGCTAGAGATACCGGGCTGCCCTACGAGCAGTACTTC. The J gene is TRBJ2-7, the V gene TRBV20-1; D is uncertain. V dropped 0 bases and J dropped 2 bases, with 11 bases sitting between them. CDR1 DFQATT and CDR2 SNEGSKA come from the germline V gene (reference sequence). The CDR3 is 14 residues long.